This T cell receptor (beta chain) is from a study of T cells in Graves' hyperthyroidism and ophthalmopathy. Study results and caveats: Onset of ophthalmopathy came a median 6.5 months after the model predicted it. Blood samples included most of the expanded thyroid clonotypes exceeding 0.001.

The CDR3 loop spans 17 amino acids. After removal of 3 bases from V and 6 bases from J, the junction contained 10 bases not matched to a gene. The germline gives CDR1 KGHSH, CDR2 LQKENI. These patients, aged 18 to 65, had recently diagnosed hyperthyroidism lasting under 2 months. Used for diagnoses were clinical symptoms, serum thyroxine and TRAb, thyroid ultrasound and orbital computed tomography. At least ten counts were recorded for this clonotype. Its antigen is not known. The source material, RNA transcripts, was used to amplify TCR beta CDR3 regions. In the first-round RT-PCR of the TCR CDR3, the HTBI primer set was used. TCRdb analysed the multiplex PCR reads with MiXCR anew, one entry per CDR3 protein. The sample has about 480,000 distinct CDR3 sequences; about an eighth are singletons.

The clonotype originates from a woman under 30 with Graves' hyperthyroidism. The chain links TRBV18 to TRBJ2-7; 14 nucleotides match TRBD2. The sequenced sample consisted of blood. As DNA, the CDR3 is TGTGCCAGCTCACCGGGGACTAGCGGGAGTCCAGCCGGCGAGCAGTACTTC. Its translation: CASSPGTSGSPAGEQYF.